This T cell receptor (beta chain) emerged from a study of blood T cell repertoires in COVID-19. About the study: COVID-19 samples, acute and convalescent, were from the United States, Italy and Spain. PBMCs, B-cell-depleted T cells, or T cells provided the cDNA or gDNA that made up the material.

Germline V gene lookup returns CDR1 SGDLS and CDR2 YYNGEE. J gave up 4 bases and V 4 bases, and 6 bases lay outside the gene matches. The CDR3 sequence is 15 residues long. In the study's own analysis: Amplification from reference gene primers served as the basis for estimated nucleated cell counts. Clones were read by immunoSEQ multiplex PCR, and TCRdb kept only the in-frame ones, dropping some. D and trimming were read from the DNA, whereas the V and J calls and clone size are those reported in that table. The sample comprises some 150,000 clones, 70% to 90% of which are singletons, and less than 5.5% rests with the top ten.

Input material: peripheral blood. This sequence joins TRBV9 and TRBJ1-2; 11 bases fit TRBD1. This clonotype was sampled from a woman between 50 and 59 years old with acute or convalescent COVID-19. The CDR3 region is CASSLRDRGIYGYTF. CDR3 coding DNA: TGTGCCAGCAGCCTTCGGGACAGGGGGATCTATGGCTACACCTTC.